A single sample gave rise to the 19 T cell receptor beta chains below, sequenced in a study of control samples from healthy donors and cancer patients. Clones were read by immunoSEQ multiplex PCR, and TCRdb kept only the in-frame ones, dropping some. The sample shows 140,000 to 150,000 clones, 93% of them seen only once. Specimen: blood. The receptors come from a man between 18 and 35 years old in good health.

The gene calls are TRBV6-5 and TRBJ1-1; D remains unclear. This CDR3 comprises 15 residues. Trimming shortened V by 6 bases and J by 0 bases, and 14 bases separated the two germline ends. Germline V gives CDR1 MNHEY, CDR2 SVGAGI. This CDR3 is CASRAPGSMNTEAFF. CDR3 bases: TGTGCCAGCAGGGCCCCGGGGTCCATGAACACTGAAGCTTTCTTT.

This clone was counted only a few times. CDR3 nucleotides: TGCGCCAGCAGCCAATGGGACAGGGGGCAGTCACCCCTCCACTTT. Its protein product is CASSQWDRGQSPLHF. The chain joins TRBV4-1 to TRBJ1-6, with 12 bases fitting TRBD1. The germline V gene has CDR1 MGHRA and CDR2 YSYEKL. The V gene end was trimmed by 2 bases and the J gene end by 10 bases; junction bases not matched to a gene: 3. The CDR3 is made up of 15 amino acids.

The chain couples TRBV4-3 to TRBJ1-1; no clear D gene. This CDR3 has 14 residues. Germline V CDR1 and CDR2: LGHNA, YSLEER. V lost 3 bases and J 4 bases, leaving 12 bases between the germline ends. CDR3 sequence: CASSHLGLATEAFF. In DNA form, the CDR3 reads TGCGCCAGCAGCCATTTGGGGTTGGCCACTGAAGCTTTCTTT.

The J gene is TRBJ1-4, the V gene TRBV4-1; D not resolved. Germline values: CDR1 MGHRA, CDR2 YSYEKL. Between the trimmed V and J ends, which lost 0 bases and 7 bases, there was a span of 3 bases. There are 12 residues in the CDR3. CDR3 in amino acids: CASSQDGEKLFF. CDR3 coding DNA: TGCGCCAGCAGCCAAGATGGTGAAAAACTGTTTTTT.

This clone has just one count. Here the CDR3 reads CASSHQGGTLRTIYF. The CDR3 DNA sequence: TGTGCCAGCAGCCACCAGGGGGGCACCCTGCGGACCATATATTTT. This chain joins TRBV11-1 and TRBJ1-3; 7 nucleotides align to TRBD1. The length of the CDR3 is 15 residues. V dropped 5 bases and J dropped 10; count of bases not matched to a gene: 14. Germline loops: CDR1 SGHAT, CDR2 FQDESV (reference sequence).

The chain employs TRBV28 and TRBJ1-2; D call uncertain. The germline V gene encodes CDR1 MDHEN and CDR2 SYDVKM. There are 14 residues in the CDR3. V was pared by 4 bases and J by 5 bases, with 14 bases between. CDR3 sequence (DNA): TGTGCCAGCAGTTCCTTTGGGGTCCAGTATGGCTACACCTTC. Translation gives CASSSFGVQYGYTF.

The chain combines TRBV11-2 with TRBJ2-3; tentative D call: TRBD2 (7 bases). Germline V gene lookup returns CDR1 SGHAT and CDR2 FQNNGV. The CDR3 has 16 amino acids. V was shortened by 1 base and J by 3 bases, with 14 bases between the two germline ends. CDR3 sequence (DNA): TGTGCCAGCAGCTTAGGGGGGGGACATGAGACAGATACGCAGTATTTT. Protein sequence: CASSLGGGHETDTQYF.

V and J are TRBV7-8 and TRBJ1-1; a weak D match, TRBD1 (5 bases). The V and J ends lost 4 bases and 1 base respectively, with 13 bases between them. The CDR3 totals 15 residues. Germline CDR1 SGHVS, CDR2 FQNEAQ. In nucleotides, the CDR3 is TGTGCCAGCAGCTCTTGGACACGTCCGAACACTGAAGCTTTCTTT. Protein sequence: CASSSWTRPNTEAFF.

This rearrangement joins TRBV18 to TRBJ1-2; the D gene is possibly TRBD1 (5 bases). Trimming removed 6 bases from V and 5 bases from J, with 16 bases in between. The V gene's germline CDR1 is KGHSH and CDR2 LQKENI. The CDR3 covers 14 residues. The CDR3 nucleotides read TGTGCCAGCTCCCTGGAACCCGGGGGATATGGCTACACCTTC. Encoded protein: CASSLEPGGYGYTF.

The chain links TRBV18 to TRBJ1-5; D uncertain. The V gene's germline CDR1 is KGHSH and CDR2 LQKENI. The CDR3 has 14 amino acids. The V end lost 5 bases, the J end lost 3 bases, and 11 bases lay between the germline ends. CDR3 in DNA: TGTGCCAGCTCATTCGGTCCGAACAATCAGCCCCAGCATTTT. This encodes CASSFGPNNQPQHF.

This clone appeared a single time. The chain combines TRBV4-2 with TRBJ2-3; possibly TRBD1 or TRBD2 for D (5 bases each). Germline CDR1 and CDR2: LGHNA and YNFKEQ. Trimming removed 0 bases at V and 6 bases at J, with 7 bases between. This CDR3 region has 13 residues. The CDR3 bases are TGTGCCAGCAGCCAAGATGGGACGGATACGCAGTATTTT. The encoded protein is CASSQDGTDTQYF.

The J gene is TRBJ1-2, the V gene TRBV29-1; TRBD1 matches 9 bases. Per germline, CDR1 SQVTM and CDR2 ANQGSEA. V dropped 6 bases and J dropped 7; count of bases not matched to a gene: 3. The CDR3 extends over 11 amino acids. The CDR3 reads CSVGQGPGYTF. The CDR3, as DNA: TGCAGCGTGGGACAGGGCCCTGGCTACACCTTC.

The sample holds a few counts of this clone. This chain uses TRBV19 with TRBJ1-5, with a weak D call TRBD1 (6 bases). V was clipped by 6 bases and J by 2 bases, with 17 bases between them. The CDR3 spans 16 residues. Germline V gene lookup returns CDR1 LNHDA and CDR2 SQIVND (reference sequence). CDR3 region: CASSADRGAGNQPQHF. CDR3 DNA sequence: TGTGCCAGTAGCGCTGATAGGGGGGCAGGCAATCAGCCCCAGCATTTT. Full variable domain (outside the CDR3, taken from reference TRBV19 and TRBJ1-5): DGGITQSPKYLFRKEGQNVTLSCEQNLNHDAMYWYRQDPGQGLRLIYYSQIVNDFQKGDIAEGYSVSREKKESFPLTVTSAQKNPTAFYLCASSADRGAGNQPQHFGDGTRLSIL.

V usage is TRBV6-1 and J usage is TRBJ1-2, with 7 bases fitting TRBD1. This CDR3 region has 13 residues. J was trimmed by 8 bases and V by 2 bases; bases with no gene match: 5. Germline assignment: CDR1 MNHNS and CDR2 SASEGT. CDR3 DNA sequence: TGTGCCAGCAGTGAAAAGGGGGCTCAAGGCTACACCTTC. Translated, it gives CASSEKGAQGYTF.

The gene calls are TRBV5-4 and TRBJ2-2, with D perhaps TRBD1 (5 bases). CDR1 is SGHNT, CDR2 YYREEE, per germline (reference sequence). The V end lost 2 bases, the J end lost 1 base, and 6 bases lay between the germline ends. The length of the CDR3 is 14 residues. CDR3 in amino acids: CASSFGQNTGELFF. The CDR3 region has the DNA TGTGCCAGCAGCTTCGGACAGAACACCGGGGAGCTGTTTTTT.

The V and J genes are TRBV2 and TRBJ2-1; 9 positions agree with TRBD1. The germline V gene has CDR1 SNHLY and CDR2 FYNNEI. CDR3 length: 14 residues. The J segment lost 3 bases and the V segment lost 7 bases, leaving 4 bases of the junction unmatched. The CDR3 DNA is TGTGCCAGCAAGGACAGGGGCAACTACAATGAGCAGTTCTTC. Translating gives CASKDRGNYNEQFF.

This clone was picked up one time. The chain has TRBV3-1 (or the pseudogene TRBV3-2) and TRBJ2-3; TRBD2 aligns across 7 bases. Germline loops: CDR1 LGHDT, CDR2 YNNKEL (reference sequence). The CDR3 is 14 amino acids. The junction had 8 bases not matched to a gene; V was cut back by 8 bases and J by 3 bases. CDR3 coding DNA: TGTGCCAGCTCCCTTGGGGAGGGGACAGATACGCAGTATTTT. Its protein is CASSLGEGTDTQYF.

The chain employs TRBV18 and TRBJ2-4; D is ambiguous. Germline V gene lookup returns CDR1 KGHSH and CDR2 LQKENI. CDR3 length: 14 amino acids. V was clipped by 8 bases and J by 6 bases, with 17 bases between them. The DNA of the CDR3 is TGTGCCAGCAGCCGAGACGGCGGTCCAAACATTCAGTACTTC. This sequence encodes CASSRDGGPNIQYF.

The chain has TRBV6-2 or TRBV6-3 and TRBJ1-2, with D unresolved. This CDR3 contains 15 residues. Per the germline V gene, CDR1 is MNHEY and CDR2 is SVGEGT. Trimming stripped 0 bases from V and 2 bases from J, with 10 bases between. CDR3 nucleotide sequence: TGTGCCAGCAGTTACTCGAGTCGTGGGAACTATGGCTACACCTTC. Its translation: CASSYSSRGNYGYTF.